A single sample gave rise to the 15 T cell receptor beta chains below, sequenced in a study of CD8 T cells in Susac syndrome. The RNA, about 0.45 to 1 ug, was put through reverse transcription using random hexamers. A single record per CDR3 protein comes from TCRdb applying MiXCR to the immunoSEQ multiplex PCR reads. The profile shows 350,000 to 550,000 distinct CDR3 sequences, approximately 85% of them singletons. The sequenced sample consisted of CD8+ T cells from PBMCs. The receptors derive from a human donor with multiple sclerosis.

The V gene is TRBV5-1, the J gene TRBJ2-1; perhaps TRBD2 as D (6 bases). Trimming shortened V by 4 bases and J by 0 bases, and 17 bases separated the two germline ends. The CDR3 totals 17 residues. The V gene's germline CDR1 is SGHRS and CDR2 YFSETQ. As DNA, the CDR3 is TGCGCCAGCAGCGAATCCGGGACTCCCAGCTCCTACAATGAGCAGTTCTTC. This codes for CASSESGTPSSYNEQFF.

The chain joins TRBV19 to TRBJ1-5; D gene uncertain. Trimming shortened V by 3 bases and J by 1 base, and 7 bases separated the two germline ends. Germline assignment: CDR1 LNHDA and CDR2 SQIVND (reference sequence). This CDR3 is built from 14 residues. This CDR3 reads CASSMLQSNQPQHF. In DNA form, the CDR3 reads TGTGCCAGTAGTATGCTACAGAGCAATCAGCCCCAGCATTTT.

The rearrangement uses TRBV11-3 and TRBJ1-1; possible D gene TRBD1, 5 bases. The CDR3 covers 13 residues. The germline V and J ends were trimmed by 4 bases and 6 bases, with 12 bases remaining between them. Per germline, CDR1 SGHNT and CDR2 YENEEA. CDR3 region: CASSSGSGAEAFF. The CDR3 nucleotides are TGTGCCAGCAGCTCCGGTTCGGGGGCTGAAGCTTTCTTT.

This rearrangement joins TRBV12-3 or TRBV12-4 to TRBJ2-5; 7 positions agree with TRBD1. The CDR3 loop spans 15 amino acids. Trimming cost V 1 base and J 5 bases; bases outside gene matches: 7. The CDR3 nucleotides are TGTGCCAGCAGTTTAGTTAAGGGGGCGCGGGAGACCCAGTACTTC. This sequence encodes CASSLVKGARETQYF.

The chain combines TRBV20-1 with TRBJ2-1, with 14 bases lining up with TRBD2. Germline values: CDR1 DFQATT, CDR2 SNEGSKA (reference sequence). Germline trimming cut 3 bases from V and 3 bases from J; bases unmatched to any gene: 7. CDR3 length: 17 residues. The CDR3 sequence is CSARSGLAGVNYNEQFF. The CDR3 DNA reads TGCAGTGCTAGGTCGGGACTAGCGGGAGTGAACTACAATGAGCAGTTCTTC.

This clonotype was seen only a few times. The V and J genes are TRBV6-1 and TRBJ1-5, with 9 bases that match TRBD1. V lost 5 bases to trimming and J lost 5 bases; unmatched junction nucleotides: 4. This CDR3 contains 14 residues. Looked up from germline, CDR1 is MNHNS and CDR2 is SASEGT. As DNA, the CDR3 is TGTGCCAGCAGTCGGGACAGGGAATATCAGCCCCAGCATTTT. This translates into CASSRDREYQPQHF.

The V gene is TRBV28, the J gene TRBJ1-5; D is unclear. Germline V gene sequence: CDR1 MDHEN, CDR2 SYDVKM. Trimming removed 6 bases from V and 0 bases from J, with 15 bases in between. The CDR3 consists of 16 residues. The DNA of the CDR3 is TGTGCCAGCAGGGGAGGGCTCCCATATAGCAATCAGCCCCAGCATTTT. Amino acid sequence: CASRGGLPYSNQPQHF. The entire variable domain, with the rest obtained from reference TRBV28 and TRBJ1-5, is as follows: DVKVTQSSRYLVKRTGEKVFLECVQDMDHENMFWYRQDPGLGLRLIYFSYDVKMKEKGDIPEGYSVSREKKERFSLILESASTNQTSMYLCASRGGLPYSNQPQHFGDGTRLSIL.

The chain joins TRBV7-9 to TRBJ1-1; TRBD1 agrees at 8 bases. The CDR3 is 17 amino acids. The J segment lost 0 bases and the V segment lost 5 bases, leaving 11 bases of the junction unmatched. Looked up from germline, CDR1 is SEHNR and CDR2 is FQNEAQ (reference sequence). The CDR3 nucleotides read TGTGCCAGCAGCCAGATCGGACAGGGTCTCATGAACACTGAAGCTTTCTTT. Protein sequence: CASSQIGQGLMNTEAFF.

This clonotype came up once. This rearrangement joins TRBV19 to TRBJ1-1; D is unclear. This CDR3 has 14 amino acids. The germline V and J ends were trimmed by 5 bases and 8 bases, with 18 bases remaining between them. The V gene's germline CDR1 is LNHDA and CDR2 SQIVND (reference sequence). The CDR3 sequence: CASSPPTGLREAFF. The DNA for the CDR3 is TGTGCCAGTAGTCCCCCGACCGGTTTGAGGGAAGCTTTCTTT.

This clonotype has more than one count but fewer than ten. The chain has TRBV12-3 or TRBV12-4 and TRBJ2-5; tentatively, D is TRBD2 (6 bases). The CDR3 covers 14 residues. V was pared by 1 base and J by 2 bases, with 8 bases between. For the CDR3, the DNA is TGTGCCAGCAGTTTAGAAGCGGGTCAAGAGACCCAGTACTTC. Translating it yields CASSLEAGQETQYF.

The V call is TRBV27, the J call TRBJ2-3, with TRBD2 matching over 8 bases. This CDR3 is built from 16 residues. The germline CDR1 and CDR2 sequences are MNHEY and SMNVEV (reference sequence). V dropped 8 bases and J dropped 2; count of bases not matched to a gene: 12. The CDR3 DNA follows: TGTGCCAGCCCCCCACTGTGGACTAGCATCACAGATACGCAGTATTTT. Its translation is CASPPLWTSITDTQYF.

This clonotype was seen more than once but under ten times. The gene calls are TRBV12-3 or TRBV12-4 and TRBJ2-7; TRBD1 aligns across 7 bases. V shed 5 bases, J shed 2 bases, and the junction held 3 bases outside the gene matches. The CDR3 extends over 13 amino acids. CDR3 nucleotide sequence: TGTGCCAGCAGTACGGACAGGACCTACGAGCAGTACTTC. Translated, it gives CASSTDRTYEQYF.

This rearrangement joins TRBV5-1 to TRBJ2-7; TRBD1 matches 9 bases. CDR1 and CDR2 from the germline V gene are SGHRS and YFSETQ. The CDR3 length is 16 residues. V trimming: 5 bases; J trimming: 5 bases; junction bases outside the gene matches: 14. The CDR3 reads CASSWTGAFSVDEQYF. In nucleotides, the CDR3 is TGCGCCAGCAGTTGGACAGGGGCATTCTCTGTGGACGAGCAGTACTTC.

The chain recombines TRBV28 with TRBJ2-1; the match to TRBD2 covers 12 bases. V lost 4 bases and J lost 4; bases outside the gene matches: 2. The CDR3 loop spans 15 amino acids. CDR1 is MDHEN and CDR2 is SYDVKM in the germline V gene. CDR3 region: CASSWTSGTYNEQFF. The CDR3 DNA follows: TGTGCCAGCAGTTGGACTAGCGGGACGTACAATGAGCAGTTCTTC.

This chain joins TRBV10-1 and TRBJ2-7; the match to TRBD2 covers 9 bases. Germline assignment: CDR1 WNHNN and CDR2 SYGVQD (reference sequence). The CDR3 loop spans 14 amino acids. V was pared by 3 bases and J by 3 bases, with 3 bases of the junction left unmatched. CDR3: CASSEERGVYEQYF. In DNA, the CDR3 is TGCGCCAGCAGTGAAGAGCGGGGGGTCTACGAGCAGTACTTC.